Shown below are 21 T cell receptor beta chains from a single sample sequenced in a study of CD8+CD57+ T cells in acquired aplastic anemia. The template for TCR beta VDJ and CDR3 sequence profiling was genomic DNA. MiXCR was run by TCRdb on the reads, yielding one entry per CDR3 protein. The sample lists around 220,000 distinct CDR3 sequences; roughly 50% were seen once. In patients chosen for sequencing, flow cytometry had shown CD8+CD57+ cell expansion. Material for sequencing was sorted CD4+, CD8+, or CD8+CD57+ T cells (not recorded which) from PBMCs. These receptors came from a human donor with aplastic anemia.

The V and J genes are TRBV15 and TRBJ1-2; D ambiguous. Looked up from germline, CDR1 is LNHNV and CDR2 is YYDKDF (reference sequence). V lost 6 bases to trimming and J lost 4 bases, with 6 bases between them. The CDR3 spans 11 residues. CDR3 coding DNA: TGTGCCACCAGGGAAGGCTATGGCTACACCTTC. Protein sequence: CATREGYGYTF.

Concerning this clonotype itself: This is likely a read error, given that the CDR3 carries no conserved phenylalanine or tryptophan at its end. This chain connects TRBV29-1 to TRBJ2-5, with 10 positions matching TRBD2. Germline V gives CDR1 SQVTM, CDR2 ANQGSEA. The CDR3 length is 13 residues. V trimming: 5 bases; J trimming: 5 bases; junction bases outside the gene matches: 5. CDR3 DNA: TGCAGCGTTAGGCTAGCGGGGGATGAGACCCAGTACCTC. This translates into CSVRLAGDETQYL.

The chain carries TRBV24-1 and TRBJ2-7; D gene ambiguous. The V and J ends lost 4 bases and 2 bases respectively, with 8 bases between them. Germline loops: CDR1 KGHDR, CDR2 SFDVKD. The CDR3 runs 13 residues. As DNA, the CDR3 is TGTGCCACCAGTGACGGTCCGGCCTACGAGCAGTACTTC. Its protein is CATSDGPAYEQYF.

This clonotype has only a few counts. The J gene is TRBJ2-5, the V gene TRBV24-1; the D gene is possibly TRBD1 (5 bases). CDR1 and CDR2 (germline): KGHDR, SFDVKD. This CDR3 is 13 amino acids long. The V end lost 5 bases, the J end lost 4 bases, and 10 bases lay between the germline ends. The CDR3 loop is CATSGVGRETQYF. For the CDR3, the DNA is TGTGCCACCAGTGGTGTGGGGCGAGAGACCCAGTACTTC.

The CDR3 sequence: CASTMNRAKNIQYF. The CDR3, as DNA: TGTGCCAGCACCATGAACAGGGCCAAAAACATTCAGTACTTC. V is TRBV2 and J is TRBJ2-4, with D perhaps matching TRBD1 (5 bases). This CDR3 has 14 amino acids. Trimming took off 7 bases at V and 1 base at J, with 11 bases between the two ends. Germline assignment: CDR1 SNHLY and CDR2 FYNNEI.

The rearrangement joins TRBV7-8 to TRBJ2-7; TRBD2 matches at 7 bases. CDR1 and CDR2 from the germline V gene are SGHVS and FQNEAQ. The V gene end was trimmed by 4 bases and the J gene end by 12 bases; junction bases not matched to a gene: 9. This CDR3 is 12 amino acids long. The DNA for the CDR3 is TGTGCCAGCAGCTCCGGACTAGTTGGTCCGTACTTC. Its translation is CASSSGLVGPYF.

The J gene is TRBJ2-3, the V gene TRBV5-4; 8 bases map to TRBD2. CDR1 is SGHNT and CDR2 is YYREEE in the germline V gene (reference sequence). The CDR3 extends over 16 amino acids. V gave up 1 base and J gave up 0 bases; unmatched junction bases: 4. The CDR3 sequence: CASSLRLASSTDTQYF. The DNA for the CDR3 is TGTGCCAGCAGCTTGCGACTAGCGTCTAGCACAGATACGCAGTATTTT.

This clonotype was recorded many times. The J gene is TRBJ1-1, the V gene TRBV24-1; D remains ambiguous. V lost 4 bases and J lost 2, with 7 bases in between. The length of the CDR3 is 13 residues. The germline V gene has CDR1 KGHDR and CDR2 SFDVKD. CDR3 sequence reads: CATSESGNTEAFF. As DNA, the CDR3 is TGTGCCACCAGTGAAAGCGGCAACACTGAAGCTTTCTTT.

This clonotype was observed many times. The rearrangement links TRBV28 to TRBJ2-7; TRBD1 is a possible D gene (6 bases). Germline V CDR1 and CDR2: MDHEN, SYDVKM. This CDR3 comprises 14 residues. V shed 6 bases and J shed 12 bases, with 24 bases lying between them. CDR3 region: CASSPGAQPTIRYF. In DNA form, the CDR3 reads TGTGCCAGCAGCCCAGGGGCCCAACCCACAATCCGGTACTTC.

This clonotype appeared a few times. The V gene is TRBV7-3, the J gene TRBJ2-5; the D gene is possibly TRBD2 (6 bases). The CDR3 extends over 14 amino acids. Germline assignment: CDR1 SGHTA and CDR2 FQGTGA. Between the trimmed V and J ends, which lost 6 bases and 5 bases, there was a span of 16 bases. The CDR3 nucleotides read TGTGCCAGCAGTCCAGCCGGGGCGGGGGAGACCCAGTACTTC. This gives the protein CASSPAGAGETQYF.

With respect to this clonotype: A read error may explain this, as a much larger clone is one base away. The genes are TRBV5-1 and TRBJ2-3, with 9 bases that match TRBD2. CDR1 is SGHRS and CDR2 is YFSETQ in the germline V gene. CDR3 length: 16 amino acids. CDR3 nucleotide sequence: TGCGCCAGCAGTGCGGGACTAGCTTCGGGTACAGATGCGCAGTATTTT. Translation: CASSAGLASGTDAQYF.

This chain connects TRBV24-1 to TRBJ2-7, with 9 bases lining up with TRBD1. Trimming took 6 bases from V and 4 from J; bases not matched to a gene: 3. Germline V lookup: CDR1 KGHDR, CDR2 SFDVKD. The CDR3 is made up of 13 amino acids. The CDR3 DNA reads as TGTGCCACCAGTAGGACAGGGGAATACGAGCAGTACTTC. Its translation is CATSRTGEYEQYF.

The chain has TRBV20-1 and TRBJ1-5; TRBD1 matches at 7 bases. CDR1 is DFQATT and CDR2 is SNEGSKA in the germline V gene (reference sequence). The junction had 6 bases not matched to a gene; V was cut back by 1 base and J by 6 bases. There are 14 residues in the CDR3. CDR3 amino acids: CSARADRETQPQHF. DNA of the CDR3: TGCAGTGCTAGAGCCGACAGGGAAACTCAGCCCCAGCATTTT.

In regard to this clonotype: This may arise from a read error, as a much more abundant clone is one base away. Here the CDR3 omits its conserved ending phenylalanine or tryptophan, so a read error is the likely source. V and J are TRBV20-1 and TRBJ2-7, with D possibly being TRBD1 or TRBD2 (5 bases each). CDR1 is DFQATT, CDR2 SNEGSKA, per germline (reference sequence). CDR3 length equals 13 residues. V lost 3 bases and J 2 bases, leaving 11 bases between the germline ends. The CDR3: CSASDLGAYEQYS. Here the CDR3 DNA reads TGCAGTGCTAGTGACCTGGGGGCCTACGAGCAGTACTCC.

This clonotype appeared a few times. The chain combines TRBV5-1 with TRBJ2-6; D call uncertain. With 3 bases removed from V and 3 bases from J, the gap between germline ends came to 4 bases. The germline V gene has CDR1 SGHRS and CDR2 YFSETQ. The length of the CDR3 is 13 residues. The CDR3: CASSSGGANVLTF. In DNA form, the CDR3 reads TGCGCCAGCAGCTCGGGTGGGGCCAACGTCCTGACTTTC.

The chain is built from TRBV12-3 or TRBV12-4 and TRBJ1-6; D gene ambiguous. This CDR3 region has 15 residues. The germline V and J ends were trimmed by 0 bases and 10 bases, with 13 bases remaining between them. CDR3 sequence reads: CASSLAGGRVSPLHF. The CDR3, as DNA: TGTGCCAGCAGTTTAGCTGGCGGGAGGGTGTCACCCCTCCACTTT.

Details on this clonotype: This may arise from a read error, as a much more abundant clone is one base away. The rearrangement uses TRBV5-1 and TRBJ2-2; D might be TRBD2 (6 bases). With 3 bases removed from V and 7 bases from J, the gap between germline ends came to 16 bases. The CDR3 is 15 amino acids. Germline V gives CDR1 SGHRS, CDR2 YFSETQ. CDR3 sequence reads: CASSWGVWLNGELFF. The DNA for the CDR3 is TGCGCCAGCAGCTGGGGGGTTTGGCTTAACGGGGAGCTGTTTTTT.

The sample holds a few counts of this clonotype. Since no conserved phenylalanine or tryptophan closes the CDR3, a read error is the likely cause. The chain joins TRBV5-1 to TRBJ1-3, with D perhaps matching TRBD1 (5 bases). The germline CDR1 and CDR2 sequences are SGHRS and YFSETQ. This CDR3 comprises 13 residues. The chain's CDR3 is CASSLGPGNTIYL. The CDR3 nucleotides are TGTGCCAGCAGCTTGGGACCTGGAAACACCATATATCTT.

The chain is built from TRBV4-1 and TRBJ1-1; 9 bases fit TRBD1. CDR1 and CDR2 from the germline V gene are MGHRA and YSYEKL. The CDR3 loop spans 15 amino acids. V lost 7 bases and J lost 8; bases outside the gene matches: 14. In DNA form, the CDR3 reads TGCGCCAGCAATCCTTCTTACAGGGGGCGTACCGAAGCTTTCTTT. Its translation: CASNPSYRGRTEAFF.

At least ten counts were recorded for this clonotype. The rearrangement links TRBV20-1 to TRBJ2-3; 8 bases map to TRBD2. CDR1 and CDR2 (germline): DFQATT, SNEGSKA (reference sequence). The ends lost 2 bases at V and 0 bases at J; junction bases unmatched: 4. The CDR3 is 15 residues long. CDR3 residues: CSARPLAGSTDTQYF. The CDR3 DNA reads TGCAGTGCTAGACCCCTAGCGGGTAGCACAGATACGCAGTATTTT.

This clonotype was seen a handful of times. This clone may be a read error of a much larger clone one base away. The J gene is TRBJ2-7, the V gene TRBV6-5, with D hard to call. The germline V gene encodes CDR1 MNHEY and CDR2 SVGAGI. The CDR3 has 13 residues. CDR3 sequence reads: CASSREDGYGQYF. CDR3 bases: TGTGCCAGCAGTCGAGAGGACGGTTACGGGCAGTACTTC.